What follows are 11 T cell receptor beta chains derived from one specimen sequenced in a study of blood T cell repertoires in COVID-19. Data came from immunoSEQ multiplex PCR; TCRdb stores just in-frame clones and leaves some out. The sample lists a few hundred thousand clones; approximately 92% were seen once. The specimen sequenced was PBMCs or T cells enriched from blood (not recorded which). These receptors were taken from a woman under 30 in a cohort exposed to, infected with or recovered from COVID-19 (not recorded which).

This chain links TRBV5-8 with TRBJ2-5; D is undetermined. Germline V lookup: CDR1 SGHTS, CDR2 YDEGEE. This CDR3 comprises 13 residues. Trimming took off 6 bases at V and 1 base at J, with 10 bases between the two ends. The CDR3 DNA reads as TGTGCCAGCAACGGTAGGAGCCAAGAGACCCAGTACTTC. This sequence encodes CASNGRSQETQYF.

This chain connects TRBV19 to TRBJ2-1; 8 positions match TRBD1. Germline CDR1 and CDR2: LNHDA and SQIVND (reference sequence). The CDR3 covers 15 residues. The J segment lost 6 bases and the V segment lost 2 bases, leaving 6 bases of the junction unmatched. CDR3 protein: CASSISGQETNEQFF. CDR3 nucleotides: TGTGCCAGTAGTATATCGGGACAGGAGACCAATGAGCAGTTCTTC.

This clone appeared a few times. The gene calls are TRBV3-1 (or the pseudogene TRBV3-2) and TRBJ2-7; 8 bases are shared with TRBD1. V was pared by 5 bases and J by 7 bases, with 7 bases of the junction left unmatched. Germline V gene data show CDR1 as LGHDT and CDR2 as YNNKEL (reference sequence). There are 13 residues in the CDR3. The CDR3 coding sequence is TGTGCCAGCAGCAGTTCCGGGACAGGAGAGCAGTACTTC. Translated: CASSSSGTGEQYF.

The chain carries TRBV24-1 and TRBJ2-5, with D perhaps matching TRBD2 (6 bases). Germline V gene sequence: CDR1 KGHDR, CDR2 SFDVKD. The CDR3 is 11 residues long. The V and J ends lost 9 bases and 8 bases respectively, with 12 bases between them. The CDR3 region has the DNA TGTGCCACCGGGTCGGGGGAAACCCAGTACTTC. Translated: CATGSGETQYF.

The V gene is TRBV5-1, the J gene TRBJ1-2, with 9 bases that match TRBD1. The CDR3 consists of 17 residues. The V gene end was trimmed by 5 bases and the J gene end by 1 base; junction bases not matched to a gene: 12. Germline V gene data show CDR1 as SGHRS and CDR2 as YFSETQ. The CDR3 DNA follows: TGCGCCAGCAGATGGTCGACAGGGGGAACAGATAACTATGGCTACACCTTC. Its protein product is CASRWSTGGTDNYGYTF.

The chain links TRBV5-4 to TRBJ1-2; D possibly corresponds to TRBD1 (5 bases). V was pared by 2 bases and J by 4 bases, with 9 bases between. Germline V gene sequence: CDR1 SGHNT, CDR2 YYREEE (reference sequence). The CDR3 runs 13 residues. The CDR3 DNA reads as TGTGCCAGCAGCTTAGAGGGACTCTATGGCTACACCTTC. It translates to CASSLEGLYGYTF.

The chain joins TRBV18 to TRBJ1-2; maybe TRBD1 (5 bases). The CDR3 extends over 13 amino acids. Trimming pared 3 bases from V and 2 bases from J, leaving 7 bases between. Germline V gene lookup returns CDR1 KGHSH and CDR2 LQKENI. The CDR3 DNA reads TGTGCCAGCTCACCGACAGAGAACTATGGCTACACCTTC. This sequence encodes CASSPTENYGYTF.

V and J are TRBV23-1 and TRBJ1-5; perhaps TRBD1 as D (5 bases). TRBV23-1 is recorded as an ORF, its role being uncertain. The CDR3 contains 20 residues. The ends were cut back, 2 bases at V and 0 bases at J, with 23 bases in the middle. CDR3 in DNA: TGCGCCAGCAGTCAAACCCCAGGGCGCCAAGACAGATATAGCAATCAGCCCCAGCATTTT. This gives the protein CASSQTPGRQDRYSNQPQHF.

V and J are TRBV6-5 and TRBJ1-4; D might be TRBD1 (5 bases). This CDR3 region has 12 residues. Germline-derived CDR1 and CDR2 are MNHEY and SVGAGI. Between the trimmed V and J ends, which lost 8 bases and 7 bases, there was a span of 11 bases. The CDR3 nucleotides read TGTGCCAGCTCCCTCGACAGTGAAAAACTGTTTTTT. Translating it yields CASSLDSEKLFF.

The V gene is TRBV28, the J gene TRBJ2-7; unclear D gene. Trimming removed 3 bases at V and 2 bases at J, with 8 bases between. This CDR3 has 13 residues. The germline V gene has CDR1 MDHEN and CDR2 SYDVKM. This CDR3 is CASSLGLTYEQYF. The CDR3 coding sequence is TGTGCCAGCAGTTTGGGCCTAACCTACGAGCAGTACTTC. Supplemented by reference TRBV28 and TRBJ2-7, the full variable domain reads DVKVTQSSRYLVKRTGEKVFLECVQDMDHENMFWYRQDPGLGLRLIYFSYDVKMKEKGDIPEGYSVSREKKERFSLILESASTNQTSMYLCASSLGLTYEQYFGPGTRLTVT.

This clone was seen a single time. The chain recombines TRBV2 with TRBJ2-3; the match to TRBD2 covers 8 bases. The germline CDR1 and CDR2 sequences are SNHLY and FYNNEI. The CDR3 contains 14 residues. The V gene end was trimmed by 6 bases and the J gene end by 2 bases; junction bases not matched to a gene: 4. The CDR3 protein is CASRRGALTDTQYF. CDR3 sequence (DNA): TGTGCCAGCAGGCGGGGGGCGCTCACAGATACGCAGTATTTT.